A single sample gave rise to the 23 T cell receptor beta chains below, sequenced in a study of T-cell reconstitution after alpha-beta-depleted transplantation in children. Researchers prepared the TCRbeta library using unique molecular identifiers, the study reports. Using its own MiXCR run on the PCR reads, TCRdb lists one record per CDR3 protein. Here the sample spans a few hundred thousand distinct CDR3 sequences, 27% being singletons. Here the sequenced sample was PBMCs, taken before TCRalphabeta/CD19-depleted stem cell transplant. These receptors were taken from a boy younger than two with Wiskott-Aldrich syndrome, due to receive a stem cell transplant.

The chain uses TRBV7-9 and TRBJ1-3, with D unresolved. The V end was cut by 10 bases, the J end by 3 bases, with 13 bases between. The CDR3 sequence is 13 residues long. Germline V gene data show CDR1 as SEHNR and CDR2 as FQNEAQ (reference sequence). This CDR3 is CATPKGSGNTIYF. The CDR3 coding sequence is TGTGCCACCCCCAAGGGCAGTGGAAACACCATATATTTT.

This clonotype was picked up a small number of times. CDR3 protein: CASSPRLAGGPVSEQFF. The CDR3 bases are TGTGCCAGCAGCCCTCGACTAGCGGGAGGGCCGGTTAGTGAGCAGTTCTTC. The chain is built from TRBV4-2 and TRBJ2-1; the match to TRBD2 covers 14 bases. Germline CDR1 LGHNA, CDR2 YNFKEQ. Germline trimming cut 4 bases from V and 9 bases from J; bases unmatched to any gene: 11. The CDR3 covers 17 residues.

The chain is built from TRBV12-3 or TRBV12-4 and TRBJ1-5; D is ambiguous. This CDR3 is 15 amino acids long. Trimming pared 6 bases from V and 1 base from J, leaving 13 bases between. The CDR3 DNA sequence: TGTGCCAGCAGCTTCCCCCAAGGAAGCAATCAGCCCCAGCATTTT. Its translation: CASSFPQGSNQPQHF.

This clonotype was seen a handful of times. The rearrangement joins TRBV27 to TRBJ2-7, with TRBD2 as a possible D gene (6 bases). Between the trimmed V and J ends, which lost 6 bases and 4 bases, there was a span of 19 bases. The CDR3 loop spans 15 amino acids. The germline CDR1 and CDR2 sequences are MNHEY and SMNVEV (reference sequence). CDR3 in DNA: TGTGCCAGCAGGCTAAGACTCCTCGGGAGTTACGAGCAGTACTTC. Translating gives CASRLRLLGSYEQYF.

This clonotype was counted a few times. This rearrangement joins TRBV27 to TRBJ2-1; unclear D gene. The CDR3 has 14 amino acids. Trimming shortened V by 2 bases and J by 3 bases, and 8 bases separated the two germline ends. Per germline, CDR1 MNHEY and CDR2 SMNVEV (reference sequence). The CDR3 sequence: CASSLGAFYNEQFF. CDR3 sequence (DNA): TGTGCCAGCAGTTTAGGAGCCTTCTACAATGAGCAGTTCTTC.

This clonotype was seen a handful of times. The V and J genes are TRBV6-5 and TRBJ2-5; D is undetermined. Germline CDR1 MNHEY, CDR2 SVGAGI. CDR3 length: 14 amino acids. For the CDR3, the DNA is TGTGCTTGCAGTTACTCGAAGGTGATTGAGACCCAGTACTTC. Its protein product is CACSYSKVIETQYF.

The chain is built from TRBV3-1 and TRBJ2-3, with 10 bases identical to TRBD2. V dropped 0 bases and J dropped 4; count of bases not matched to a gene: 7. The germline V gene encodes CDR1 LGHDT and CDR2 YNNKEL (reference sequence). CDR3 length: 17 residues. Here the CDR3 reads CASSQEGLAGDADTQYF. In DNA, the CDR3 is TGTGCCAGCAGCCAAGAGGGCCTAGCGGGAGACGCAGATACGCAGTATTTT.

The J gene is TRBJ1-5, the V gene TRBV10-3; no clear D. The CDR3 is 15 amino acids. CDR1 ENHRY and CDR2 SYGVKD come from the germline V gene. The V and J ends lost 0 bases and 0 bases respectively, with 6 bases between them. The CDR3 DNA reads as TGTGCCATCAGTGAGTCGTTTGGTAGCAATCAGCCCCAGCATTTT. Its protein product is CAISESFGSNQPQHF.

This clonotype was picked up one time. This sequence joins TRBV4-2 and TRBJ1-4; 8 nucleotides align to TRBD1. The CDR3 spans 16 residues. The trim removed 2 bases at V and 8 bases at J, leaving 10 bases unmatched. From germline, CDR1 is LGHNA and CDR2 YNFKEQ. The chain's CDR3 is CASSQPDRGFWEKLFF. The DNA of the CDR3 is TGTGCCAGCAGCCAACCCGACAGGGGATTTTGGGAAAAACTGTTTTTT.

The chain is built from TRBV7-2 and TRBJ2-5; 7 bases align to TRBD2. Germline V gene lookup returns CDR1 SGHTA and CDR2 FQGNSA. This CDR3 is built from 16 residues. The ends lost 5 bases at V and 5 bases at J; junction bases unmatched: 14. The CDR3 DNA sequence: TGTGCCAGCAGCCTACGGACGGGAGCCGGGGGGGAGACCCAGTACTTC. Translated, it gives CASSLRTGAGGETQYF.

The table lists this clonotype with a count of one. V gene TRBV27 combines with J gene TRBJ2-1; TRBD1 is a possible D gene (6 bases). There are 17 residues in the CDR3. The ends were cut back, 2 bases at V and 1 base at J, with 15 bases in the middle. Germline CDR1 is MNHEY and CDR2 is SMNVEV (reference sequence). The CDR3: CASSLIQGILSYNEQFF. CDR3 nucleotides: TGTGCCAGCAGTTTAATCCAGGGGATTTTGTCCTACAATGAGCAGTTCTTC.

This clonotype was seen a few times. V usage is TRBV6-1 and J usage is TRBJ2-7; 7 bases fit TRBD2. Germline V CDR1 and CDR2: MNHNS, SASEGT. This CDR3 spans 14 amino acids. J gave up 5 bases and V 6 bases, and 10 bases lay outside the gene matches. The CDR3 here is CASRPSRGVDEQYF. CDR3 nucleotide sequence: TGTGCCAGCAGGCCCAGTCGGGGGGTCGACGAGCAGTACTTC.

This clonotype has more than one count but fewer than ten. The V call is TRBV5-1, the J call TRBJ1-1, with 8 bases aligning to TRBD1. The J segment lost 4 bases and the V segment lost 1 base, leaving 9 bases of the junction unmatched. Germline lookup yields CDR1 SGHRS and CDR2 YFSETQ. This CDR3 has 16 amino acids. The CDR3 here is CASSLSTGGLPTEAFF. The DNA of the CDR3 is TGCGCCAGCAGCTTGAGTACAGGGGGGCTGCCCACTGAAGCTTTCTTT.

The rearrangement links TRBV20-1 to TRBJ2-1; D possibly corresponds to TRBD2 (6 bases). Trimming left V 1 base short and J 3 bases short, with 13 bases between. Germline CDR1 DFQATT, CDR2 SNEGSKA (reference sequence). The CDR3 totals 15 residues. The CDR3 region is CSARGRRGNYNEQFF. The CDR3 nucleotides read TGCAGTGCTAGAGGGCGGAGGGGAAACTACAATGAGCAGTTCTTC.

At least ten counts were recorded for this clonotype. This chain uses TRBV5-1 with TRBJ2-2, with D possibly matching TRBD1 (6 bases). With 4 bases removed from V and 7 bases from J, the gap between germline ends came to 11 bases. The V gene's germline CDR1 is SGHRS and CDR2 YFSETQ. CDR3 length: 13 amino acids. The CDR3, as DNA: TGCGCCAGCAGCGAACAGGGTTTCGGGGAGCTGTTTTTT. Translation: CASSEQGFGELFF.

V usage is TRBV29-1 and J usage is TRBJ2-7; TRBD1 matches 7 bases. V shed 4 bases and J 2 bases; nucleotides not matched to a gene: 14. Germline V gives CDR1 SQVTM, CDR2 ANQGSEA. The CDR3 covers 16 residues. CDR3 residues: CSVAATRGLSPYEQYF. DNA of the CDR3: TGCAGCGTTGCAGCCACCAGGGGGTTAAGTCCCTACGAGCAGTACTTC.

This clonotype was seen more than once but under ten times. The chain links TRBV20-1 to TRBJ1-2; D is undetermined. Trimming cost V 1 base and J 8 bases, with 8 bases left between them. The germline gives CDR1 DFQATT, CDR2 SNEGSKA (reference sequence). The CDR3 has 11 amino acids. CDR3 DNA: TGCAGTGCTAGAGGACCTGGCGGCTACACCTTC. This codes for CSARGPGGYTF.

V is TRBV5-6 and J is TRBJ1-1, with unresolved D. The CDR3 spans 15 residues. V dropped 2 bases and J dropped 2 bases, with 13 bases sitting between them. Germline V CDR1 and CDR2: SGHDT, YYEEEE. The CDR3 spells CASSFVGRSNTEAFF. CDR3 bases: TGTGCCAGCAGCTTTGTAGGACGTAGTAACACTGAAGCTTTCTTT.

This clonotype has more than one count but fewer than ten. The rearrangement links TRBV2 to TRBJ2-7; D may be TRBD2 (6 bases). The CDR3 sequence is 14 residues long. Trimming left V 4 bases short and J 5 bases short, with 15 bases between. CDR1 is SNHLY, CDR2 FYNNEI, per germline. The CDR3 protein is CASSAFRGSDEQYF. The CDR3 nucleotides are TGTGCCAGCAGTGCATTCCGGGGGAGCGACGAGCAGTACTTC.

This clonotype was seen a handful of times. The gene calls are TRBV10-3 and TRBJ1-5; 8 bases line up with TRBD1. Germline V lookup: CDR1 ENHRY, CDR2 SYGVKD. The CDR3 extends over 14 amino acids. The junction had 6 bases not matched to a gene; V was cut back by 4 bases and J by 7 bases. CDR3 loop: CAISVGQGGQPQHF. DNA for the CDR3: TGTGCCATCAGTGTAGGACAGGGTGGCCAGCCCCAGCATTTT.

The V gene is TRBV7-8, the J gene TRBJ2-7, with D possibly being TRBD1 (5 bases). The length of the CDR3 is 14 residues. Germline V lookup: CDR1 SGHVS, CDR2 FQNEAQ. The ends were cut back, 3 bases at V and 3 bases at J, with 12 bases in the middle. CDR3 nucleotides: TGTGCCAGCAGCTTGGGTTCCAGGGACTACGAGCAGTACTTC. This encodes CASSLGSRDYEQYF.

This clonotype was seen a handful of times. The chain links TRBV30 to TRBJ1-2, with a possible D match to TRBD1 (5 bases). V lost 2 bases, J lost 13 bases, and 14 bases lay in between. Germline CDR1 reads GTSNPN; CDR2 reads SVGIG (reference sequence). The CDR3 totals 11 residues. CDR3 residues: CAWSRGVGFTF. In DNA, the CDR3 is TGTGCCTGGAGTCGAGGGGTAGGGTTCACCTTC.

V gene TRBV30 combines with J gene TRBJ2-7, with D perhaps TRBD2 (6 bases). Germline CDR1 reads GTSNPN; CDR2 reads SVGIG (reference sequence). Trimming left V 4 bases short and J 6 bases short, with 13 bases between. The length of the CDR3 is 12 residues. The CDR3 sequence is CAWTPGGAEQYF. CDR3 bases: TGTGCCTGGACCCCCGGGGGTGCCGAGCAGTACTTC. Using reference TRBV30 and TRBJ2-7 for the parts outside the CDR3, the full variable domain is SQTIHQWPATLVQPVGSPLSLECTVEGTSNPNLYWYRQAAGRGLQLLFYSVGIGQISSEVPQNLSASRPQDRQFILSSKKLLLSDSGFYLCAWTPGGAEQYFGPGTRLTVT.